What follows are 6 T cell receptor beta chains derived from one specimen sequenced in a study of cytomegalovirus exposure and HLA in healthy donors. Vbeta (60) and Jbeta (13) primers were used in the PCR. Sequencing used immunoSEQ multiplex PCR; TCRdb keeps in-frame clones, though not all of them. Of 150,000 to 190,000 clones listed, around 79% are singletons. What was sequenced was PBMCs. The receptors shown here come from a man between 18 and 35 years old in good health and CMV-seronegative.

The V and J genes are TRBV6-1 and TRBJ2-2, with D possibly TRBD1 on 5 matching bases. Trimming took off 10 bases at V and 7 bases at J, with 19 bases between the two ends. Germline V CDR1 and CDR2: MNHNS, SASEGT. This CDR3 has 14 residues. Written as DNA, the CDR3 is TGTGCCACCTGGGGCCAGGGAACTTTCGGGGAGCTGTTTTTT. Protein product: CATWGQGTFGELFF.

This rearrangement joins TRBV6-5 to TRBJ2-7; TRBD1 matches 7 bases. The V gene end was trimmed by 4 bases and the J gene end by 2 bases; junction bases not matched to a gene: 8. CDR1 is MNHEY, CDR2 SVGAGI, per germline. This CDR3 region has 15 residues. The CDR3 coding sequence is TGTGCCAGCAGTTCGACAGGGATACAAACCTACGAGCAGTACTTC. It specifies CASSSTGIQTYEQYF.

CDR3 coding DNA: TGTGCCAGCACTGATACAGGGTCCCCAAATCAGCCCCAGCATTTT. This codes for CASTDTGSPNQPQHF. V and J are TRBV28 and TRBJ1-5; weak D call: TRBD1 (6 bases). The germline CDR1 and CDR2 sequences are MDHEN and SYDVKM. With 7 bases removed from V and 4 bases from J, the gap between germline ends came to 17 bases. The CDR3 is made up of 15 amino acids.

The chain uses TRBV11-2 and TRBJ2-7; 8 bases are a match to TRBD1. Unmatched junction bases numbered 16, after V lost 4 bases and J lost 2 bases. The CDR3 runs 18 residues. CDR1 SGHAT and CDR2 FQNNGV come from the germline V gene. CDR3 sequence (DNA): TGTGCCAGCAGCTGGGGGGACTGGACAGGGTCGTTAACCTACGAGCAGTACTTC. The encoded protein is CASSWGDWTGSLTYEQYF.

CDR3 in DNA: TGTGCCAGCAATAACCCGGAGGAAAAACTGTTTTTT. This codes for CASNNPEEKLFF. V gene TRBV18 combines with J gene TRBJ1-4; D unclear. This CDR3 is 12 amino acids long. Trimming took 8 bases from V and 8 from J, leaving 12 bases between them. Germline V CDR1 and CDR2: KGHSH, LQKENI.

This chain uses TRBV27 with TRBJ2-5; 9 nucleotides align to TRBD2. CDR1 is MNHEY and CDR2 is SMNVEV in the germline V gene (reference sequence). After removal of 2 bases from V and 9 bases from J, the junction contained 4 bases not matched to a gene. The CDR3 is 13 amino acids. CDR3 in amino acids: CASSLGGGGAQYF. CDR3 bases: TGTGCCAGCAGTTTAGGCGGGGGGGGAGCCCAGTACTTC.